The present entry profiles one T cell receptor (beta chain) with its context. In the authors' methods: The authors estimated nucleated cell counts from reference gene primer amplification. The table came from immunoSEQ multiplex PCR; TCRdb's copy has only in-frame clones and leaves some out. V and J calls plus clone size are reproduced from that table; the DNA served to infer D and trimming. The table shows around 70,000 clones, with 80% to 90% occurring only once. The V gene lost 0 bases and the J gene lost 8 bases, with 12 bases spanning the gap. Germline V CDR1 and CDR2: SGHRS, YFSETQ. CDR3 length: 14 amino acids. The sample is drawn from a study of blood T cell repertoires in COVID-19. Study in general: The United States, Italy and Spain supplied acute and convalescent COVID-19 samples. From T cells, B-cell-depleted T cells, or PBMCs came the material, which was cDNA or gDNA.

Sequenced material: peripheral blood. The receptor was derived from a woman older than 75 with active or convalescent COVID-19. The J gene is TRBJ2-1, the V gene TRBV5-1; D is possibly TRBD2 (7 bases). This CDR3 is CASSLVAGAYEQFF. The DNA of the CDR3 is TGCGCCAGCAGCTTGGTTGCGGGGGCATATGAGCAGTTCTTC.